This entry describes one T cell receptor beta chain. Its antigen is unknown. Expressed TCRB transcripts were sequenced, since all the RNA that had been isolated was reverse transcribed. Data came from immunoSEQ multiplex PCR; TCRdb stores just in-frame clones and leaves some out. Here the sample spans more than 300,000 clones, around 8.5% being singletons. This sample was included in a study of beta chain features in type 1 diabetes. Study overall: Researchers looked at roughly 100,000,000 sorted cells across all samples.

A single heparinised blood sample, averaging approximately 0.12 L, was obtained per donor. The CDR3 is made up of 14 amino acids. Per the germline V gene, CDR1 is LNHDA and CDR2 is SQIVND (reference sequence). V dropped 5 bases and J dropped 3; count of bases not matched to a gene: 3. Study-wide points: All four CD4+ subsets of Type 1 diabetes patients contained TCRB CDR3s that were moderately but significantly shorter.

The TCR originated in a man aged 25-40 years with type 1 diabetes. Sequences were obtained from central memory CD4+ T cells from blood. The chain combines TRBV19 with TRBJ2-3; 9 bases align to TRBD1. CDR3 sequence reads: CASSSGTGTDTQYF. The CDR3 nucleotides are TGTGCCAGTAGTTCCGGGACAGGGACAGATACGCAGTATTTT.